The 14 T cell receptor beta chains below come from one sample, sequenced in a study of CD8 T cells in Susac syndrome. Random hexamers were used to reverse transcribe the RNA input (about 0.5 to 1 ug). Each CDR3 protein gets one entry after TCRdb re-called the immunoSEQ multiplex PCR reads with MiXCR. This sample yields about 250,000 distinct CDR3 sequences, of which 85% to 95% are seen a single time; less than 0.075% belongs to the top ten. Sequencing was carried out using CD4+ T cells from PBMCs. The receptors were gathered from a human donor with multiple sclerosis.

The V call is TRBV5-1, the J call TRBJ2-4; D may be TRBD1 (5 bases). The length of the CDR3 is 14 residues. CDR1 is SGHRS and CDR2 is YFSETQ in the germline V gene. Trimming removed 0 bases from V and 9 bases from J, with 13 bases in between. The CDR3 reads CASSLATVEGIQYF. The CDR3 DNA is TGCGCCAGCAGCTTGGCGACAGTAGAAGGCATTCAGTACTTC. The full variable domain, rest sourced from reference TRBV5-1 and TRBJ2-4, is KAGVTQTPRYLIKTRGQQVTLSCSPISGHRSVSWYQQTPGQGLQFLFEYFSETQRNKGNFPGRFSGRQFSNSRSEMNVSTLELGDSALYLCASSLATVEGIQYFGAGTRLSVL.

The rearrangement links TRBV30 to TRBJ1-4; 7 bases are a match to TRBD1. Germline V gives CDR1 GTSNPN, CDR2 SVGIG (reference sequence). With 1 base clipped from V and 0 bases from J, the junction kept 2 bases outside the gene matches. This CDR3 is 15 amino acids long. This chain's CDR3 is CAWSAGTATNEKLFF. Written as DNA, the CDR3 is TGTGCCTGGAGTGCGGGGACAGCAACTAATGAAAAACTGTTTTTT.

This clonotype has a single count. The V call is TRBV7-9, the J call TRBJ2-1; weak D call: TRBD1 (5 bases). The length of the CDR3 is 12 residues. Germline-derived CDR1 and CDR2 are SEHNR and FQNEAQ (reference sequence). Trimming took 6 bases from V and 5 from J, leaving 8 bases between them. CDR3 in DNA: TGTGCCAGCAGACGACAGAACAATGAGCAGTTCTTC. It translates to CASRRQNNEQFF.

The gene calls are TRBV18 and TRBJ2-1, with D hard to call. V was shortened by 3 bases and J by 9 bases, with 9 bases between the two germline ends. CDR3 length: 12 residues. Germline V gene data show CDR1 as KGHSH and CDR2 as LQKENI. The CDR3 coding sequence is TGTGCCAGCTCACCGACGCCCCTTGAGCAGTTCTTC. Translating it yields CASSPTPLEQFF.

The chain links TRBV28 to TRBJ2-6, with D maybe TRBD2 (5 bases). Germline V CDR1 and CDR2: MDHEN, SYDVKM. The V end was cut by 5 bases, the J end by 0 bases, with 20 bases between. This CDR3 has 19 residues. CDR3 region: CASSETPRDHYSGANVLTF. CDR3 DNA sequence: TGTGCCAGCAGTGAAACCCCTCGGGATCATTACTCTGGGGCCAACGTCCTGACTTTC.

This clonotype was observed a single time. J is TRBJ2-2 and V is TRBV19; a weak D match, TRBD1 (6 bases). The germline V and J ends were trimmed by 6 bases and 9 bases, with 14 bases remaining between them. Germline V gene data show CDR1 as LNHDA and CDR2 as SQIVND (reference sequence). The CDR3 is 13 amino acids. The CDR3, as DNA: TGTGCCAGTAGACCATCAGGGGACCGGGAGCTGTTTTTT. It yields the protein CASRPSGDRELFF.

J is TRBJ2-2 and V is TRBV19; 7 positions agree with TRBD2. Per the germline V gene, CDR1 is LNHDA and CDR2 is SQIVND (reference sequence). The CDR3 runs to 13 residues. The V and J ends lost 7 bases and 7 bases, in that order; junction bases with no gene match: 6. The CDR3 nucleotides are TGTGCCAGTAAGCGGGGCCCCGGCGGGGAGCTGTTTTTT. This gives the protein CASKRGPGGELFF.

The chain has TRBV6-1 and TRBJ2-3, with 12 bases identical to TRBD1. CDR1 MNHNS and CDR2 SASEGT come from the germline V gene. J lost 4 bases, V lost 2 bases, and 4 bases had no gene match. The CDR3 covers 16 residues. CDR3 sequence: CASSEPGQGASDTQYF. The CDR3, as DNA: TGTGCCAGCAGTGAACCGGGACAGGGGGCCTCAGATACGCAGTATTTT.

The chain is built from TRBV20-1 and TRBJ2-3; 12 bases are a match to TRBD2. Germline CDR1 is DFQATT and CDR2 is SNEGSKA (reference sequence). This CDR3 is 16 amino acids long. The V segment lost 3 bases and the J segment 2 bases; nucleotides outside the gene matches: 6. CDR3 coding DNA: TGCAGTGCTAGTGGGCTAGCGGGGGGGGACACAGATACGCAGTATTTT. This translates into CSASGLAGGDTDTQYF.

The chain carries TRBV5-1 and TRBJ1-1; 9 bases align to TRBD1. Germline loops: CDR1 SGHRS, CDR2 YFSETQ. The CDR3 sequence is 15 residues long. The V segment lost 9 bases and the J segment 0 bases; nucleotides outside the gene matches: 9. The CDR3 sequence: CATLQGAGMNTEAFF. In DNA form, the CDR3 reads TGCGCCACATTACAGGGGGCCGGAATGAACACTGAAGCTTTCTTT.

The V gene is TRBV28, the J gene TRBJ1-5; 7 bases map to TRBD1. The germline V gene has CDR1 MDHEN and CDR2 SYDVKM. CDR3 length: 16 amino acids. V gave up 5 bases and J gave up 3 bases; unmatched junction bases: 10. The CDR3 sequence is CASSPETGSDNQPQHF. The CDR3 DNA reads as TGTGCCAGCAGTCCTGAGACAGGGTCTGACAATCAGCCCCAGCATTTT. The full variable domain, with the rest looked up from reference TRBV28 and TRBJ1-5, is DVKVTQSSRYLVKRTGEKVFLECVQDMDHENMFWYRQDPGLGLRLIYFSYDVKMKEKGDIPEGYSVSREKKERFSLILESASTNQTSMYLCASSPETGSDNQPQHFGDGTRLSIL.

V gene TRBV6-5 combines with J gene TRBJ1-2; D not resolved. The CDR3 spans 12 residues. From germline, CDR1 is MNHEY and CDR2 SVGAGI. V dropped 8 bases and J dropped 3 bases, with 10 bases sitting between them. Written as DNA, the CDR3 is TGTGCCAGCTACGCGGGTTACTATGGCTACACCTTC. Amino acids: CASYAGYYGYTF.

CDR3 DNA sequence: TGCAGTGCTAGGTCCTGGGCGGGGGCCGGCTACAATGAGCAGTTCTTC. Its protein product is CSARSWAGAGYNEQFF. The chain recombines TRBV20-1 with TRBJ2-1, with a tentative D call TRBD2 (7 bases). The length of the CDR3 is 16 residues. Trimming stripped 3 bases from V and 3 bases from J, with 18 bases between. CDR1 DFQATT and CDR2 SNEGSKA come from the germline V gene (reference sequence).

The V and J genes are TRBV12-3 or TRBV12-4 and TRBJ1-6; the D is unclear. The CDR3 runs to 14 residues. Trimming pared 5 bases from V and 9 bases from J, leaving 14 bases between. CDR3 bases: TGTGCCAGCAGTACCTACGCGGGAGGTTCACCCCTCCACTTT. Its protein product is CASSTYAGGSPLHF.